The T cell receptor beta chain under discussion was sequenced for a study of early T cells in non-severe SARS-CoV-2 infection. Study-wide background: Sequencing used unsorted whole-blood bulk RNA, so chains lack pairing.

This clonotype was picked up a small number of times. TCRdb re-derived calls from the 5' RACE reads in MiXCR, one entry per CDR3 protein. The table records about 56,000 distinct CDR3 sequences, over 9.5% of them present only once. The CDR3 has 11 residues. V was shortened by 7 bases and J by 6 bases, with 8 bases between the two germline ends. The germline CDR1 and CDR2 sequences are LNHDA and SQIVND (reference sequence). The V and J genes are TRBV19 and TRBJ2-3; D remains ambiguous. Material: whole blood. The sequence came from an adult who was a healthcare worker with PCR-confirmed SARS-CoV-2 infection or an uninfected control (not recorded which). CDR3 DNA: TGTGCCAGTACCCCTCGGGATACGCAGTATTTT. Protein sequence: CASTPRDTQYF.